This T cell receptor beta chain is drawn from a study of metastatic and nonmetastatic thyroid tumors. The wider study: The authors compared repertoires across blood and tumor or nodule tissue from malignant and benign thyroid patients. Study observations and caveats: Across blood and tumor, TCR beta diversity in malignant thyroid tumors was reportedly significantly higher than in benign nodules.

Under the authors' procedure: Clinicopathological groups of papillary thyroid cancer showed CDR3 differences that were used to build a distant-metastasis classifier. With MiXCR, TCRdb called clones anew from the PCR reads. The authors' filters were not applied to this entry. Among approximately 12,000 clones listed, 20% to 25% were seen once. Germline-derived CDR1 and CDR2 are MNHNS and SASEGT. Trimming cost V 5 bases and J 4 bases, with 12 bases left between them. This CDR3 contains 13 residues. By its share, this clone is medium-sized. Its target is not known. Nobody among the patients had been given any treatment before thyroid surgery.

The sequenced sample was blood. The chain combines TRBV6-1 with TRBJ2-7; maybe TRBD1 (6 bases). The receptor comes from a female donor with papillary thyroid cancer or a benign thyroid nodule (not recorded which). Some clones in this sample may be carry-over from other donors' samples. CDR3 in amino acids: CASSPTGQYEQYV. CDR3 DNA sequence: TGTGCCAGCAGTCCGACAGGACAGTACGAGCAGTACGTC.